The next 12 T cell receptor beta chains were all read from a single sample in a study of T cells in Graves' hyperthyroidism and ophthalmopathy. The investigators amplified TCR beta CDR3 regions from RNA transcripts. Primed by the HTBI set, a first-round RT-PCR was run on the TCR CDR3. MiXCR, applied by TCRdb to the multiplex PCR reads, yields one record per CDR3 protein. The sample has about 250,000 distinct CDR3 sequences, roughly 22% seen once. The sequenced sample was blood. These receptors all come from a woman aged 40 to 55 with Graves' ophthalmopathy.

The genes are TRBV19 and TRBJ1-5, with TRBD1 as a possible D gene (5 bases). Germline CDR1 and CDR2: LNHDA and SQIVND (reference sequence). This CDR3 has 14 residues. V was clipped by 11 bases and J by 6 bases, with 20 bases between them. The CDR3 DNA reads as TGTGCCGCCGCCCGAGGGGCAGGGAGTCAGCCCCAGCATTTT. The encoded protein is CAAARGAGSQPQHF.

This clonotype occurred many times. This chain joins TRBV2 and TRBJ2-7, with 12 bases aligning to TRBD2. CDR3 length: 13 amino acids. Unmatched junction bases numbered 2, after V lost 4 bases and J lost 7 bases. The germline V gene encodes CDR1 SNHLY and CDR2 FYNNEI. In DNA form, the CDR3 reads TGTGCCAGCAGTGTAGGACTAGCGGGGGAGCAGTACTTC. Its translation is CASSVGLAGEQYF.

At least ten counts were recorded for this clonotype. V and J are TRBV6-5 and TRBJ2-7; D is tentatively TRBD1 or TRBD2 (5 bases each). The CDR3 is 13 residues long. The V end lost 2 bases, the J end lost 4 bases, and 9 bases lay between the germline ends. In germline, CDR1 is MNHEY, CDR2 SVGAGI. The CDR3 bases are TGTGCCAGCAGTTACGGGACCACTTACGAGCAGTACTTC. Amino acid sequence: CASSYGTTYEQYF.

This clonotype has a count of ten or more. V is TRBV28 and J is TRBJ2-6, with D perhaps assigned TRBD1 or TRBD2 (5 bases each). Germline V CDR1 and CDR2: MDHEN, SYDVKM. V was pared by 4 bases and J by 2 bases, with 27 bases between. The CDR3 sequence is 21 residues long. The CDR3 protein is CASSSIIITGTHSAGANVLTF. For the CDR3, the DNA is TGTGCCAGCAGTTCCATCATTATCACCGGGACGCATTCAGCTGGGGCCAACGTCCTGACTTTC.

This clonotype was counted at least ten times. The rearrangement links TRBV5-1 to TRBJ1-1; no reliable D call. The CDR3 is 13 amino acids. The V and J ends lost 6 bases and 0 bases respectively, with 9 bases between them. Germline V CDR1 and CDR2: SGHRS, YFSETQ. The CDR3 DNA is TGCGCCAGCACCCCTGGGATGAACACTGAAGCTTTCTTT. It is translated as CASTPGMNTEAFF.

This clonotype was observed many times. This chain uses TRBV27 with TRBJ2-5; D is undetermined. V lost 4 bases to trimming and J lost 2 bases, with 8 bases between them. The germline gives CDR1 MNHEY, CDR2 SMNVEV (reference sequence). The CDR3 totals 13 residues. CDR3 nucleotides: TGTGCCAGCAGTTACACTCTTCAAGAGACCCAGTACTTC. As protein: CASSYTLQETQYF.

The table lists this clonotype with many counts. CDR3 sequence reads: CASSQDRWEGPQETQYF. The CDR3 DNA sequence: TGTGCCAGCAGCCAAGATAGATGGGAGGGCCCTCAAGAGACCCAGTACTTC. This sequence joins TRBV4-2 and TRBJ2-5; 7 bases agree with TRBD2. The CDR3 consists of 17 residues. Germline CDR1 LGHNA, CDR2 YNFKEQ. With 0 bases clipped from V and 2 bases from J, the junction kept 9 bases outside the gene matches.

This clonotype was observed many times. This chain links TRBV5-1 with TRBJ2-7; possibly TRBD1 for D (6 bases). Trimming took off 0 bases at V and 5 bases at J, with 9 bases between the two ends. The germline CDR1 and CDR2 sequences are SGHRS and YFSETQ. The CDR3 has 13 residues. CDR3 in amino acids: CASSLAGANEQYF. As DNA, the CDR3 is TGCGCCAGCAGCTTGGCAGGGGCCAACGAGCAGTACTTC.

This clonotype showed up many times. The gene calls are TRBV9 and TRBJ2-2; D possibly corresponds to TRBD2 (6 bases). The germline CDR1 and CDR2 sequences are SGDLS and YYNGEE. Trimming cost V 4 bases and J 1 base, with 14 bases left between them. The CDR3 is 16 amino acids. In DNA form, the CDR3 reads TGTGCCAGCAGCCCACGGAGGGCGAGGAACACCGGGGAGCTGTTTTTT. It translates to CASSPRRARNTGELFF.

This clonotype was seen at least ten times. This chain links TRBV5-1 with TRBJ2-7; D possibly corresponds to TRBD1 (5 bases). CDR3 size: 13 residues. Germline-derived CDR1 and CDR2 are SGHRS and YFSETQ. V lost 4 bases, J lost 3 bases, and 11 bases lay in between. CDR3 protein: CASSPDSLYEQYF. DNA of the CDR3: TGCGCCAGCAGCCCTGACAGCCTCTACGAGCAGTACTTC.

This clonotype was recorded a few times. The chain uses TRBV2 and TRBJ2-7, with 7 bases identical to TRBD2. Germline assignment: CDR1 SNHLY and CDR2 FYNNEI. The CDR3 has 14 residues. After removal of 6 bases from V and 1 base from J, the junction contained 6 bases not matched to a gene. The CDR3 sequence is CASRAGALSYEQYF. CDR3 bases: TGTGCCAGCAGGGCGGGAGCCCTATCCTACGAGCAGTACTTC.

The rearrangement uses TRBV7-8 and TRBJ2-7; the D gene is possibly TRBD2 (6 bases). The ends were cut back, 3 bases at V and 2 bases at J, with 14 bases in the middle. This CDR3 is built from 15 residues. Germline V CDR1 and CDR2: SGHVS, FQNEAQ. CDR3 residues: CASSFRDLPPYEQYF. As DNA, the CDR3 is TGTGCCAGCAGCTTCCGGGACTTGCCTCCCTACGAGCAGTACTTC.